A selection of T cell receptor beta chains follows, all from one sample in a study of EBV T-cell therapy then PD-1 blockade in nasopharyngeal carcinoma. The table came from immunoSEQ multiplex PCR; TCRdb's copy has only in-frame clones and leaves some out. The sample carries 20,000 or so clones, about four fifths recorded once. Antigen specificity for these receptors is unknown. The sample consisted of CD8+ T cells from blood, taken at day -245 from a patient whose treatment included autologous EBV-specific T cells and nivolumab. These receptors all come from a man in his forties or fifties with nasopharyngeal carcinoma. Each CDR3 is given with its conserved first and last residue. The D gene is left open where the match is weak. Clone sizes are given selectively: once, few, many, or a class where the clone is expanded.

>TRBV21-1|TRBJ2-3|once|NA
TGTGCCAGCAGCAACCATAGCGGGGGGGCAACAGATACGCAGTATTTT
CASSNHSGGATDTQYF
>TRBV27|TRBJ2-1|NA|TRBD2
TGTGCCAGCAGCCTACTAGCGGGGGGTTTAGATGAGCAGTTCTTC
CASSLLAGGLDEQFF
>TRBV6-2/TRBV6-3|TRBJ2-5|once|NA
TGTGCCAGCAGTTACCTTCACTCATACGAGACCCAGTACTTC
CASSYLHSYETQYF
>TRBV7-6|TRBJ2-1|NA|TRBD2
TGTGCCAGCAGCCTACTAGCGGTTGGCCCGGGCAATGAGCAGTTCTTC
CASSLLAVGPGNEQFF
>TRBV7-9|TRBJ2-2|NA|TRBD1
TGTGCCAGCAGCTTAGCCCAGGGGGCCTTCGGGGAGCTGTTTTTT
CASSLAQGAFGELFF
>TRBV23-1|TRBJ1-6|NA|NA
TGCGCCACCCTGAGGGGGGGGGCCCCCTATAATTCACCCCTCCACTTT
CATLRGGAPYNSPLHF
>TRBV7-2|TRBJ2-3|NA|TRBD2
TGTGCCAGCAGCTTATTTGGCGGGGGGGATACGCAGTATTTT
CASSLFGGGDTQYF
>TRBV5-4|TRBJ1-2|NA|NA
TGTGCCAGCAGCGAGACGACAGGAAGTGGTGGCTACACCTTC
CASSETTGSGGYTF
>TRBV5-4|TRBJ1-1|medium-sized|TRBD1
TGTGCCAGCAGCCCGAGAACAGGGGGGAACACTGAAGCTTTCTTT
CASSPRTGGNTEAFF
>TRBV6-4|TRBJ2-6|once|NA
TGTGCCAGCAGTGACTCACCAGGGGGGATCTCTGGGGCCAACGTCCTGACTTTC
CASSDSPGGISGANVLTF